The clone carrying this T cell receptor (beta chain) was counted ten times or more. This record comes from a study of human T cells and chemical hapten exposure. Study background: Sensitization applied 2% DPC to 2 cm by 2 cm of upper inner arm skin. Patients had diphenylcyclopropenone applied to the scalp weekly throughout the approximately 25-week study.

Time point defined: pre-sensitization, week 0. The treatment here: therapeutic diphenylcyclopropenone sensitization with weekly scalp DPC. V lost 6 bases and J 8 bases, leaving 11 bases between the germline ends. The CDR3 has 12 amino acids. Germline lookup yields CDR1 DFQATT and CDR2 SNEGSKA (reference sequence). MiXCR was run by TCRdb on the RACE reads, yielding one entry per CDR3 protein. The table shows 300,000 to 450,000 distinct CDR3 sequences, with approximately 5.1% occurring only once. The chain has TRBV20-1 and TRBJ1-6; D is ambiguous. This clonotype was obtained from a woman in her 50s with alopecia areata. Some clones in this sample may be carry-over from other donors' samples. This specimen consisted of whole blood, obtained in connection with sensitization to the hapten diphenylcyclopropenone (DPC). The CDR3 sequence is CSASRVDSPLHF. The CDR3 coding sequence is TGCAGTGCCTCCCGGGTTGATTCACCCCTCCACTTT.